The present TCR beta chain was sequenced within a study of T cells after yellow fever vaccination. Background on the study: For low cell numbers, libraries were made with SMART-Seq v4 Ultra Low Input.

Germline V gene sequence: CDR1 DFQATT, CDR2 SNEGSKA (reference sequence). The CDR3 spans 15 residues. Trimming pared 2 bases from V and 0 bases from J, leaving 14 bases between. Using its own MiXCR run on the 5' RACE reads, TCRdb lists one record per CDR3 protein. The table shows some 300,000 distinct CDR3 sequences, with about 7.8% occurring only once. This clonotype was recorded many times. Its antigen remains unidentified. Study-wide findings and caveats: Booster sampling recovered most clones from primary vaccination (about 97% CD4, 80% to 90% CD8). A minor fraction of clonotypes spanned both CD4 and CD8 compartments. The secondary T-cell response peaked on day 5, not day 15, but was weaker.

This receptor was identified in a man aged 18 to 35 who received the YFV17D yellow fever vaccine. This sequence joins TRBV20-1 and TRBJ2-7, with D possibly TRBD2 on 5 matching bases. The input for sequencing was PBMCs, taken 45 days after the first yellow fever vaccination. The CDR3: CSARPGLLSSYEQYF. CDR3 coding DNA: TGCAGTGCTAGACCCGGACTGTTGAGCTCCTACGAGCAGTACTTC.